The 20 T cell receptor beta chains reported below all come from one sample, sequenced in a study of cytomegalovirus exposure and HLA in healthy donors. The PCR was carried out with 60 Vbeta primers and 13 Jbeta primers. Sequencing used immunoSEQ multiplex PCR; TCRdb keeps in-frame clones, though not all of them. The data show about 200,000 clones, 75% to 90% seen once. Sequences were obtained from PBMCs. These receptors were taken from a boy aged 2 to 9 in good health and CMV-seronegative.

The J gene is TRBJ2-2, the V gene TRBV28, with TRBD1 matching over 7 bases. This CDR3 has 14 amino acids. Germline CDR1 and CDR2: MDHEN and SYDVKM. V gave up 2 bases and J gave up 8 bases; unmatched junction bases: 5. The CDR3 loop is CASSLGTVLGELFF. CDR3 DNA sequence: TGTGCCAGCAGTTTAGGGACAGTACTTGGGGAGCTGTTTTTT. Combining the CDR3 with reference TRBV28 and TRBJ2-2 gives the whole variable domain DVKVTQSSRYLVKRTGEKVFLECVQDMDHENMFWYRQDPGLGLRLIYFSYDVKMKEKGDIPEGYSVSREKKERFSLILESASTNQTSMYLCASSLGTVLGELFFGEGSRLTVL.

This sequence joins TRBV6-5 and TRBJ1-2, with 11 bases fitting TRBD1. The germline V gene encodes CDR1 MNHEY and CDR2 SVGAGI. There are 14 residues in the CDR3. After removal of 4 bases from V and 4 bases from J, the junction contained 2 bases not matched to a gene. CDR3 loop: CASSWGTGGYGYTF. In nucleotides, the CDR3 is TGTGCCAGCAGTTGGGGGACAGGGGGCTATGGCTACACCTTC.

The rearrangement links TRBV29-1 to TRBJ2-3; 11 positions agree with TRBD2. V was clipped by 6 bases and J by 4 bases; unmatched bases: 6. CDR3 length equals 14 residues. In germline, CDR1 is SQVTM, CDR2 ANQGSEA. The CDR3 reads CSVKLAGVPDTQYF. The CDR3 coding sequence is TGCAGCGTGAAACTAGCGGGGGTGCCAGATACGCAGTATTTT.

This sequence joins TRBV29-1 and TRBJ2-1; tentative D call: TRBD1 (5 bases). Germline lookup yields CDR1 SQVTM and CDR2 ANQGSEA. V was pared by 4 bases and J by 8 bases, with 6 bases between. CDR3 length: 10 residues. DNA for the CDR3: TGCAGCGTTGGACAGCATGAGCAGTTCTTC. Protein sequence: CSVGQHEQFF.

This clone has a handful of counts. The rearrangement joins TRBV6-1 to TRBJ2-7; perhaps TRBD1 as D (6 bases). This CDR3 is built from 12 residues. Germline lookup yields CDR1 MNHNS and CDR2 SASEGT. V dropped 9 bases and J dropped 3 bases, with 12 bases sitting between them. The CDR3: CASTTGLYEQYF. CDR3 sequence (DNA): TGTGCCAGTACGACAGGACTCTACGAGCAGTACTTC.

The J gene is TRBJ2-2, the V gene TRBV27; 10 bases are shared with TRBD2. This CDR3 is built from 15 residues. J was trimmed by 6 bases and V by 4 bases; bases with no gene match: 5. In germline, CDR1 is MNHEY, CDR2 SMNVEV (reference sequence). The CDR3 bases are TGTGCCAGCAGTTCCCTAGCGGGAGCTGCCGGGGAGCTGTTTTTT. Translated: CASSSLAGAAGELFF.

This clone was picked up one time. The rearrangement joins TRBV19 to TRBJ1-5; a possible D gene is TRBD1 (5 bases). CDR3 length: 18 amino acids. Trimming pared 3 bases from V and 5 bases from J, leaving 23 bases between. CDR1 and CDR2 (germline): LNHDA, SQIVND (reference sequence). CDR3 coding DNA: TGTGCCAGTAGTATCTTTGAGTGGGCAGGGAGGGGATATCAGCCCCAGCATTTT. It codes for CASSIFEWAGRGYQPQHF.

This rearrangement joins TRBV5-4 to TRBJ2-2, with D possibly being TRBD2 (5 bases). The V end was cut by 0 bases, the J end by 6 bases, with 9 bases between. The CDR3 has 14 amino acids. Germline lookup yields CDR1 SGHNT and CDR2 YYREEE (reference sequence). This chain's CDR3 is CASSLAGLPGELFF. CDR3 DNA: TGTGCCAGCAGCTTGGCCGGACTCCCCGGGGAGCTGTTTTTT. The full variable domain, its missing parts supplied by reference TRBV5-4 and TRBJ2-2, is ETGVTQSPTHLIKTRGQQVTLRCSSQSGHNTVSWYQQALGQGPQFIFQYYREEENGRGNFPPRFSGLQFPNYSSELNVNALELDDSALYLCASSLAGLPGELFFGEGSRLTVL.

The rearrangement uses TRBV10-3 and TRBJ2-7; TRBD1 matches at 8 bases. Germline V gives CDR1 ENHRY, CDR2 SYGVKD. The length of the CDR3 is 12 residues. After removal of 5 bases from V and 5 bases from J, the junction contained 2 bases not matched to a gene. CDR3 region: CAISQTGDEQYF. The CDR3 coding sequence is TGTGCCATCAGTCAGACAGGGGACGAGCAGTACTTC.

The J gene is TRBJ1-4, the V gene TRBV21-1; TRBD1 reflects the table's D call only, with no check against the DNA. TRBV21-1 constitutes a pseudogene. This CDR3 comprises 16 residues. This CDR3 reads CASSKSGQGTNEKLFF. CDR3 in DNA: TGTGCCAGCAGCAAATCCGGACAGGGAACTAATGAAAAACTGTTTTTT.

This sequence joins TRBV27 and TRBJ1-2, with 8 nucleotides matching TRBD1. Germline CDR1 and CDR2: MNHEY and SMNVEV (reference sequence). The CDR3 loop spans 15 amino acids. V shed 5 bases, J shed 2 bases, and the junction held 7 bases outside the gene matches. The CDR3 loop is CASSPGQGRNYGYTF. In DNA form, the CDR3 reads TGTGCCAGCAGTCCCGGACAGGGTCGGAACTATGGCTACACCTTC.

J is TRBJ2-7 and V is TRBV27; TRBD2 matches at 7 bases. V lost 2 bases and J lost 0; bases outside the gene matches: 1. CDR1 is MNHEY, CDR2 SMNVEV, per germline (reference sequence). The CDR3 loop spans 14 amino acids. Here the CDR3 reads CASSLGDYSYEQYF. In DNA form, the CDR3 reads TGTGCCAGCAGTTTAGGGGACTACTCCTACGAGCAGTACTTC.

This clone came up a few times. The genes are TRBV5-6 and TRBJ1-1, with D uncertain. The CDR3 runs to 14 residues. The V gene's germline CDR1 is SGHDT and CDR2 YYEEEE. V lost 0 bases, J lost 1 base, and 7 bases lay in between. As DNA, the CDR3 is TGTGCCAGCAGCTTGGAGCGGACGAACACTGAAGCTTTCTTT. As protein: CASSLERTNTEAFF.

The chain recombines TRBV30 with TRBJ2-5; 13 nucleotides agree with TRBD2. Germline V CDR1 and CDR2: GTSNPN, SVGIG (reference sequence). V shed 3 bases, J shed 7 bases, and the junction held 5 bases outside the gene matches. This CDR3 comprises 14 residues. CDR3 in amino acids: CAWSGLAGAGTQYF. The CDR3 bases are TGTGCCTGGAGCGGACTAGCGGGAGCCGGGACCCAGTACTTC.

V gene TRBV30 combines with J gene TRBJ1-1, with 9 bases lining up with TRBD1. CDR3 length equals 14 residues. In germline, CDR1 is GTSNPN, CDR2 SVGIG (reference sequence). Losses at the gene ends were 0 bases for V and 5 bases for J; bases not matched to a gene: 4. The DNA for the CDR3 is TGTGCCTGGAGTGTCGACAGGGGGAGAACTGAAGCTTTCTTT. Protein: CAWSVDRGRTEAFF.

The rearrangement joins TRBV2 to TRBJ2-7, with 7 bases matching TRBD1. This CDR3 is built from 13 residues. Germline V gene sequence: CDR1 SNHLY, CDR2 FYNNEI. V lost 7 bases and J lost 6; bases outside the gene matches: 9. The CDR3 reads CASTLGQAGEQYF. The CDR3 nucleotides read TGTGCCAGCACCTTAGGACAGGCCGGCGAGCAGTACTTC.

The CDR3 nucleotides read TGTGCCAGCAGCTCGGTCGGAGATTCACCCCTCCACTTT. This sequence encodes CASSSVGDSPLHF. The rearrangement uses TRBV7-9 and TRBJ1-6; unclear D gene. The V gene's germline CDR1 is SEHNR and CDR2 FQNEAQ (reference sequence). Trimming shortened V by 4 bases and J by 8 bases, and 9 bases separated the two germline ends. This CDR3 is 13 amino acids long.

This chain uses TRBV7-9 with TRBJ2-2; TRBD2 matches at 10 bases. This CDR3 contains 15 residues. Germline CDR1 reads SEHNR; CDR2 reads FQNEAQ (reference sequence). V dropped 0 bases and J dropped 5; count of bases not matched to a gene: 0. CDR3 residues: CASSLASGRTGELFF. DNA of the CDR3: TGTGCCAGCAGCTTAGCTAGCGGGAGGACCGGGGAGCTGTTTTTT.

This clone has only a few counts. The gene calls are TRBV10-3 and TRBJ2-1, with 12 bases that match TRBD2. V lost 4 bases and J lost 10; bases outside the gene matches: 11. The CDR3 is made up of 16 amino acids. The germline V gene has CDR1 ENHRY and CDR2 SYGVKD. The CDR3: CAISGLTSGSGWEQFF. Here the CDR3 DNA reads TGTGCCATCAGTGGGTTGACTAGCGGGAGTGGATGGGAGCAGTTCTTC.

The CDR3 reads CTSSQGTSYNEQFF. CDR3 nucleotides: TGCACCAGCAGCCAAGGGACTAGCTACAATGAGCAGTTCTTC. V and J are TRBV1 and TRBJ2-1; the table gives TRBD2 as D, unverified against the DNA. TRBV1 is termed a pseudogene. This CDR3 region has 14 residues.